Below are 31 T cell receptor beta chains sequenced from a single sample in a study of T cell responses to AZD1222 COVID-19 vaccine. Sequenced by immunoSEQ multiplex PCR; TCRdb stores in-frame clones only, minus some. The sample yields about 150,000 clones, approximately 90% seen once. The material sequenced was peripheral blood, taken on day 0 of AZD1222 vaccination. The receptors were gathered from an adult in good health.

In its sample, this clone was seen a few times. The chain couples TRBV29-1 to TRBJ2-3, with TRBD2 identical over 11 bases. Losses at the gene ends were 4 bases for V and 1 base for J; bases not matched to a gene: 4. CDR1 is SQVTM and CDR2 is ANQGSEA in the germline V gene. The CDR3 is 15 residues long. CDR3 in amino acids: CSVAGLAGRTDTQYF. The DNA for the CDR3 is TGCAGCGTTGCCGGACTAGCGGGTCGCACAGATACGCAGTATTTT.

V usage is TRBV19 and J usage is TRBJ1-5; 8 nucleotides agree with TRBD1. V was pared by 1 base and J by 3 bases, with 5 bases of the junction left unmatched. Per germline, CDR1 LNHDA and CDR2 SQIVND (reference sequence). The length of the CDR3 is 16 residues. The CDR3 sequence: CASSIAGQGINQPQHF. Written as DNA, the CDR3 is TGTGCCAGTAGTATAGCAGGACAGGGCATCAATCAGCCCCAGCATTTT.

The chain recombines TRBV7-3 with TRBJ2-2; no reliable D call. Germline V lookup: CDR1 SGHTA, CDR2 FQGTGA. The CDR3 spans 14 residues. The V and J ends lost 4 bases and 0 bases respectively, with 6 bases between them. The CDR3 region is CASSWASNTGELFF. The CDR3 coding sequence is TGTGCCAGCAGCTGGGCATCGAACACCGGGGAGCTGTTTTTT.

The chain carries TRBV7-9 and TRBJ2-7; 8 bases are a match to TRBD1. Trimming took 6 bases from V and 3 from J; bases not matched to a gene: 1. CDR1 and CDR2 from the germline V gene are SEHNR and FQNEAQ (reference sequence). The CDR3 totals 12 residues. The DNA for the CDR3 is TGTGCCAGCAGAGGACAGGGCTACGAGCAGTACTTC. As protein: CASRGQGYEQYF. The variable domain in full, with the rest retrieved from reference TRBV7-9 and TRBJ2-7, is DTGVSQNPRHKITKRGQNVTFRCDPISEHNRLYWYRQTLGQGPEFLTYFQNEAQLEKSRLLSDRFSAERPKGSFSTLEIQRTEQGDSAMYLCASRGQGYEQYFGPGTRLTVT.

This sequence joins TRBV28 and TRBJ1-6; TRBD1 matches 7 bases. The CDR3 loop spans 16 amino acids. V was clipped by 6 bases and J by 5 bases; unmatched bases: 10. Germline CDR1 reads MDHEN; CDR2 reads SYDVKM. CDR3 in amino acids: CASSNDATGNNSPLHF. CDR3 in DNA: TGTGCCAGCAGCAACGACGCGACAGGGAATAATTCACCCCTCCACTTT.

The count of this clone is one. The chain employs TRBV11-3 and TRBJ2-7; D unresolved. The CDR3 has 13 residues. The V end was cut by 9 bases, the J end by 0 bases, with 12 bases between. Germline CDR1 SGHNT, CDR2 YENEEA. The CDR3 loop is CASSGRVSYEQYF. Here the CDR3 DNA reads TGTGCCAGTAGTGGTCGGGTCTCCTACGAGCAGTACTTC.

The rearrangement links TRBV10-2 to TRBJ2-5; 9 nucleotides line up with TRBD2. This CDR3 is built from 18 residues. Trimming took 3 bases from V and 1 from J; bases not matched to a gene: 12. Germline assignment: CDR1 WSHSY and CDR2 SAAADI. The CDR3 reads CASSDPREEAGGQETQYF. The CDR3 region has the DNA TGCGCCAGCAGTGACCCCCGAGAGGAAGCGGGGGGCCAAGAGACCCAGTACTTC.

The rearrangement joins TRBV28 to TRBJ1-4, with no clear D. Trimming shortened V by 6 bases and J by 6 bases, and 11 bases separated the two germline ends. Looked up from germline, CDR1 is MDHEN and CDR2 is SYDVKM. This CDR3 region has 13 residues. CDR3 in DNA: TGTGCCAGCAGCCTCCGGGGAGATGAAAAACTGTTTTTT. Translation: CASSLRGDEKLFF.

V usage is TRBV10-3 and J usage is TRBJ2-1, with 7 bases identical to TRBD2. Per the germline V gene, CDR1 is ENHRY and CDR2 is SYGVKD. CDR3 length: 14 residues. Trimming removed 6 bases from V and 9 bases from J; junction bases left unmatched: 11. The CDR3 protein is CAIRGSGMVSEQFF. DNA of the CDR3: TGTGCCATCAGGGGGAGCGGGATGGTCAGTGAGCAGTTCTTC.

The chain's CDR3 is CASSTSDQGGTEAFF. In nucleotides, the CDR3 is TGTGCCAGCTCCACCTCAGATCAGGGGGGCACTGAAGCTTTCTTT. J is TRBJ1-1 and V is TRBV18; 7 bases fit TRBD1. CDR3 length: 15 amino acids. Germline loops: CDR1 KGHSH, CDR2 LQKENI. V trimming: 6 bases; J trimming: 4 bases; junction bases outside the gene matches: 11.

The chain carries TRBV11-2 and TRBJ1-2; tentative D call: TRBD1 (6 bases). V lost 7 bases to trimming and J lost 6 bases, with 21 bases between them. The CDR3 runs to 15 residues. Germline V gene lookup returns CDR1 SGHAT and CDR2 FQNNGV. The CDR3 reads CASTIARGGPDGYTF. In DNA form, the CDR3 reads TGTGCCAGCACCATAGCGAGGGGGGGTCCGGATGGCTACACCTTC.

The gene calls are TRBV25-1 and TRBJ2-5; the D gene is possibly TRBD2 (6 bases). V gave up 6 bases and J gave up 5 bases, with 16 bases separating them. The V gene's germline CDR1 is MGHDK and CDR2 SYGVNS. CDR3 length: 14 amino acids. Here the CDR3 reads CASSGDSYRETQYF. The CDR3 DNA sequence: TGTGCCAGCAGCGGGGACTCTTACAGGGAGACCCAGTACTTC.

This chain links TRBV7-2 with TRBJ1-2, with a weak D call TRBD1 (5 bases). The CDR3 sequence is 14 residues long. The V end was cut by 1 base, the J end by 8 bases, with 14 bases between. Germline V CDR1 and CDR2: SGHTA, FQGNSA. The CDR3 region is CASSLEARDRGYTF. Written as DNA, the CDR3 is TGTGCCAGCAGCTTAGAAGCCAGGGATCGGGGCTACACCTTC.

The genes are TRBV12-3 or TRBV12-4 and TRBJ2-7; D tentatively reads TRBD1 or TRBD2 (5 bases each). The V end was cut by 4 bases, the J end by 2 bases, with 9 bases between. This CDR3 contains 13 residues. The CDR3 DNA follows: TGTGCCAGCAGTTCGGGACCGACCTACGAGCAGTACTTC. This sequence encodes CASSSGPTYEQYF.

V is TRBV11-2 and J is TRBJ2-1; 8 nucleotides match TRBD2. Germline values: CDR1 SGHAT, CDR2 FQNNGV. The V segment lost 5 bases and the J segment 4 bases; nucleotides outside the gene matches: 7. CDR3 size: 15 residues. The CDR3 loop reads CASSPLAGSYNEQFF. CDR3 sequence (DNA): TGTGCCAGCAGCCCGTTAGCGGGATCTTACAATGAGCAGTTCTTC.

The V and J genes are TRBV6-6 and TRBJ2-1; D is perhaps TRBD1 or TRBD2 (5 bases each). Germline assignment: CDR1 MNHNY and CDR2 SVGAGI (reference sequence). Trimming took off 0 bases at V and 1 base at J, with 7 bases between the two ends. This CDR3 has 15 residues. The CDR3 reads CASSYSGTSYNEQFF. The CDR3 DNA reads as TGTGCCAGCAGTTACTCAGGGACGTCCTACAATGAGCAGTTCTTC.

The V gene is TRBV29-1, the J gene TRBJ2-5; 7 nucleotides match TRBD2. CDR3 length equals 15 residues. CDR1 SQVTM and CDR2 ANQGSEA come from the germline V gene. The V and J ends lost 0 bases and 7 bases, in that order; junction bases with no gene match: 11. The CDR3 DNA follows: TGCAGCGTTGAAGATCCTGGCGGGAGACGGGGGACCCAGTACTTC. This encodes CSVEDPGGRRGTQYF.

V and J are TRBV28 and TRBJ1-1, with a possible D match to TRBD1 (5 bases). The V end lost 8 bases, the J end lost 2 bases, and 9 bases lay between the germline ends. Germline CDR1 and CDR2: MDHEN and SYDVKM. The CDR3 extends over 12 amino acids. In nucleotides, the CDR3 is TGTGCCAGCCGTCAGGGAAACACTGAAGCTTTCTTT. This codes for CASRQGNTEAFF.

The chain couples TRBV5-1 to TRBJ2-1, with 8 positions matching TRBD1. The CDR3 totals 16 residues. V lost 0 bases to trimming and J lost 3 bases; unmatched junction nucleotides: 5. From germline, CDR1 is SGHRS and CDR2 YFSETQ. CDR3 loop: CASSLASRGLYNEQFF. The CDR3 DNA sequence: TGCGCCAGCAGCTTGGCGTCCAGGGGGCTCTACAATGAGCAGTTCTTC.

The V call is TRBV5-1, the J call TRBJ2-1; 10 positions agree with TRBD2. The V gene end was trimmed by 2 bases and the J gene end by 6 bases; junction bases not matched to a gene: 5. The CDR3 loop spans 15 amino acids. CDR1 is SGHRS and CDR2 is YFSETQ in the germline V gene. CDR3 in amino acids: CASSFGTSVSNEQFF. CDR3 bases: TGCGCCAGCAGCTTCGGGACTAGCGTTTCCAATGAGCAGTTCTTC. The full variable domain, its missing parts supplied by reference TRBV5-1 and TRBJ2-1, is KAGVTQTPRYLIKTRGQQVTLSCSPISGHRSVSWYQQTPGQGLQFLFEYFSETQRNKGNFPGRFSGRQFSNSRSEMNVSTLELGDSALYLCASSFGTSVSNEQFFGPGTRLTVL.

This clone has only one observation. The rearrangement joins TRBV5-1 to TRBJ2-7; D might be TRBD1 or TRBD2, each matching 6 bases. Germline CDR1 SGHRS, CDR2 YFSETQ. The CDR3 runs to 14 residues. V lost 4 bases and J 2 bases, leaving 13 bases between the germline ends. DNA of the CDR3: TGCGCCAGCAGCATGAGGGGGGAAGCCTACGAGCAGTACTTC. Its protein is CASSMRGEAYEQYF.

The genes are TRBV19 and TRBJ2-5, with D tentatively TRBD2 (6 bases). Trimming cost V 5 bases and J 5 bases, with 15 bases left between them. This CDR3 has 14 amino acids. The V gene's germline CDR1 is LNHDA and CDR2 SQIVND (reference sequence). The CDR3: CASSLLGGGETQYF. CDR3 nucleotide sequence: TGTGCCAGTAGTCTCCTGGGAGGAGGGGAGACCCAGTACTTC. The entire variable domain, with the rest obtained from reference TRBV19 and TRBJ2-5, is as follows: DGGITQSPKYLFRKEGQNVTLSCEQNLNHDAMYWYRQDPGQGLRLIYYSQIVNDFQKGDIAEGYSVSREKKESFPLTVTSAQKNPTAFYLCASSLLGGGETQYFGPGTRLLVL.

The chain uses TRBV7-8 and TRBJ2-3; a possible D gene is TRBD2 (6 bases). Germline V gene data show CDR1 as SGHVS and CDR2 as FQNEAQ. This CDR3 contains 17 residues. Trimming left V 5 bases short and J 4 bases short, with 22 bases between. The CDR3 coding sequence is TGTGCCAGCAGCCGAGGGCCCATTACTAGCTCCCCAGATACGCAGTATTTT. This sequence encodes CASSRGPITSSPDTQYF.

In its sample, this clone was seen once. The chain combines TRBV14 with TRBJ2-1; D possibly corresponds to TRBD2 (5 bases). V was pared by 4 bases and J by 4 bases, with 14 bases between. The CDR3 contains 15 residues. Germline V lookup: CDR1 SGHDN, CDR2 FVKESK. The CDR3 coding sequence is TGTGCCAGCAGCCCAAGAGAGGACTTTTACAATGAGCAGTTCTTC. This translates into CASSPREDFYNEQFF.

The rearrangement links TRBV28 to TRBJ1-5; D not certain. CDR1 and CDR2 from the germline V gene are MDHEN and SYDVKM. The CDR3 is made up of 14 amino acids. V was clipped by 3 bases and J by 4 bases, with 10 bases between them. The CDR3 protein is CASSLPGLNQPQHF. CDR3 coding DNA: TGTGCCAGCAGTTTGCCAGGACTGAATCAGCCCCAGCATTTT.

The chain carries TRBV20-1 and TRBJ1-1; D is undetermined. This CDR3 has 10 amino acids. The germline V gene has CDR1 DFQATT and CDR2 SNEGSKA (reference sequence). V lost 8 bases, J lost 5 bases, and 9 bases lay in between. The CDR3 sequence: CSSTRTEAFF. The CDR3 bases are TGCAGTTCCACTAGGACTGAAGCTTTCTTT.

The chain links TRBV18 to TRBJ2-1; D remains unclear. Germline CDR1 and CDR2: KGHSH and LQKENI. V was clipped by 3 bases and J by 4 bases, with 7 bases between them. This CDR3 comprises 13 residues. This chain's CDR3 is CASSPTSYNEQFF. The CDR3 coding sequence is TGTGCCAGCTCACCGACCTCTTACAATGAGCAGTTCTTC.

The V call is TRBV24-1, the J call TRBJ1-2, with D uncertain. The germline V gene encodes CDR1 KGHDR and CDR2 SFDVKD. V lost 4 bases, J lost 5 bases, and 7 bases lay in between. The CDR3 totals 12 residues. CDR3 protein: CATSEGSYGYTF. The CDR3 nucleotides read TGTGCCACCAGTGAGGGATCTTATGGCTACACCTTC.

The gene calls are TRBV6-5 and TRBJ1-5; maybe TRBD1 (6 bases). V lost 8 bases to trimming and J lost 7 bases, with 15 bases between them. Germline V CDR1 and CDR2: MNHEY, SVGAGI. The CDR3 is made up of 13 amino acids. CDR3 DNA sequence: TGTGCCAGCCGGGGGGGGGCGCGACAGCCCCAGCATTTT. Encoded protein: CASRGGARQPQHF.

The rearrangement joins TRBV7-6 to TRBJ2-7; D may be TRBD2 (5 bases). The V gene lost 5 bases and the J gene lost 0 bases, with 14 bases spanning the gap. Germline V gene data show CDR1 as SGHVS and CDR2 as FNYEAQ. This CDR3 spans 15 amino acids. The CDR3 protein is CASSPTIGSSYEQYF. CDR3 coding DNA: TGTGCCAGCAGCCCCACCATTGGGAGCTCCTACGAGCAGTACTTC.

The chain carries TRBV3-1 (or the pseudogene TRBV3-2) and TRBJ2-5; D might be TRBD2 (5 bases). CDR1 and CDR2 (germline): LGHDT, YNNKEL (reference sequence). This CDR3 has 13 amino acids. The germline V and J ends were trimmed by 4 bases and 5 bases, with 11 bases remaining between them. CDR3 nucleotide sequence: TGTGCCAGCAGCCCCCGGACTGGGGAGACCCAGTACTTC. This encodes CASSPRTGETQYF.